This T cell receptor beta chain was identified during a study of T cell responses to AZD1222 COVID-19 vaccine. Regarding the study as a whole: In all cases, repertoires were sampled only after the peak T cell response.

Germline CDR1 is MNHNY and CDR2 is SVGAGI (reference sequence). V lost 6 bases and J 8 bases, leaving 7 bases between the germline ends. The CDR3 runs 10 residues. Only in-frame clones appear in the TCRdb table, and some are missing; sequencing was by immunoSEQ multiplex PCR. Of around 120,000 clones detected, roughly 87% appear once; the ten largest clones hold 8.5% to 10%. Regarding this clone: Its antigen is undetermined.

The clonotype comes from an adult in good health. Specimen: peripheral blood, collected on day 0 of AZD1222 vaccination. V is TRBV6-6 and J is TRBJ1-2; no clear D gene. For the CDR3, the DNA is TGTGCCAGCAGCTACGGGGGCTACACCTTC. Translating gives CASSYGGYTF.